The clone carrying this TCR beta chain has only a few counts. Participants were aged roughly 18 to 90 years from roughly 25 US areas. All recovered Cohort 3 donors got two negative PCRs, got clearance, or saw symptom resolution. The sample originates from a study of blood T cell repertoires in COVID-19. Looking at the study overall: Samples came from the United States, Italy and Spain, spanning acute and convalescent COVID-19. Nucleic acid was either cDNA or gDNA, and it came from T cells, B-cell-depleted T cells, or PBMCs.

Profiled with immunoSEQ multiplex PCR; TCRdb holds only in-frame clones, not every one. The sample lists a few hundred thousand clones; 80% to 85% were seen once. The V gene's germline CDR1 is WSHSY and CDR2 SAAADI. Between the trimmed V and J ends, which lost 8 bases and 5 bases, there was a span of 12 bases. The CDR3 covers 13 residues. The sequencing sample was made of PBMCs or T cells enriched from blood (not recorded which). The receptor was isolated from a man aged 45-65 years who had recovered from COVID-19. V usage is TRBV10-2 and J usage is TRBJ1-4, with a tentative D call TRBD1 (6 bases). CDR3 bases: TGCGCCAGCTTCAGGGGTCCGAATGAAAAACTGTTTTTT. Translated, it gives CASFRGPNEKLFF.